The 2 T cell receptor beta chains below all came from one sample that was sequenced in a study of cytomegalovirus exposure and HLA in healthy donors. TCRdb keeps only in-frame clones here, not all; method: immunoSEQ multiplex PCR. The data hold 250,000 to 400,000 clones, with about nine tenths observed a single time. The sample taken for sequencing was PBMCs. The receptors derive from a woman between 25 and 40 years old in good health and CMV-seropositive.

The chain joins TRBV30 to TRBJ1-1; tentative D call: TRBD1 (6 bases). Deletions cut 3 bases from V and 0 bases from J, with 14 bases between. Germline V gives CDR1 GTSNPN, CDR2 SVGIG (reference sequence). This CDR3 is built from 15 residues. In DNA form, the CDR3 reads TGTGCCTGGAGCGCTTTGGGACAAATGAACACTGAAGCTTTCTTT. Translated: CAWSALGQMNTEAFF.

This clone was observed once. The chain is built from TRBV28 and TRBJ2-1; 9 bases fit TRBD1. Germline V lookup: CDR1 MDHEN, CDR2 SYDVKM. V shed 1 base and J 4 bases; nucleotides not matched to a gene: 5. This CDR3 region has 16 residues. In nucleotides, the CDR3 is TGTGCCAGCAGTTTATTTGGGACAGGGAAATACAATGAGCAGTTCTTC. Protein: CASSLFGTGKYNEQFF.